Following are 13 T cell receptor beta chains from one sample sequenced in a study of cytomegalovirus exposure and HLA in healthy donors. The PCR ran on 60 Vbeta and 13 Jbeta primers. The table came from immunoSEQ multiplex PCR; TCRdb's copy has only in-frame clones and leaves some out. The ten top clones account for around 0.95%, within a sample of about 210,000 clones. Material: PBMCs. The receptors stem from a woman under 40 in good health and CMV-seropositive.

V and J are TRBV18 and TRBJ1-5, with D unresolved. Per the germline V gene, CDR1 is KGHSH and CDR2 is LQKENI. The CDR3 sequence is 12 residues long. Deletions cut 5 bases from V and 10 bases from J, with 12 bases between. CDR3 DNA: TGTGCCAGCTCAACCCTCAGCGAACCCCAGCATTTT. Amino acids: CASSTLSEPQHF. The entire variable domain, with the rest obtained from reference TRBV18 and TRBJ1-5, is as follows: NAGVMQNPRHLVRRRGQEARLRCSPMKGHSHVYWYRQLPEEGLKFMVYLQKENIIDESGMPKERFSAEFPKEGPSILRIQQVVRGDSAAYFCASSTLSEPQHFGDGTRLSIL.

J is TRBJ1-5 and V is TRBV18; D unresolved. The germline V and J ends were trimmed by 3 bases and 0 bases, with 3 bases remaining between them. The CDR3 sequence is 13 residues long. Germline values: CDR1 KGHSH, CDR2 LQKENI. CDR3 coding DNA: TGTGCCAGCTCACCTTATAGCAATCAGCCCCAGCATTTT. As protein: CASSPYSNQPQHF.

The chain joins TRBV5-6 to TRBJ1-2; TRBD1 matches 7 bases. The J segment lost 5 bases and the V segment lost 2 bases, leaving 12 bases of the junction unmatched. The CDR3 is 16 residues long. Germline assignment: CDR1 SGHDT and CDR2 YYEEEE. The DNA for the CDR3 is TGTGCCAGCAGCTTCGTACCGGGACAGTCTATGTATGGCTACACCTTC. This encodes CASSFVPGQSMYGYTF.

The rearrangement links TRBV6-6 to TRBJ2-1, with no clear D. Deletions cut 5 bases from V and 8 bases from J, with 13 bases between. The CDR3 is 13 residues long. Germline V CDR1 and CDR2: MNHNY, SVGAGI (reference sequence). The CDR3 sequence: CASSTSHRDEQFF. Written as DNA, the CDR3 is TGTGCCAGCAGTACCTCCCATCGGGATGAGCAGTTCTTC.

V gene TRBV2 combines with J gene TRBJ2-2; tentative D call: TRBD2 (5 bases). The length of the CDR3 is 13 residues. CDR1 is SNHLY, CDR2 FYNNEI, per germline. Deletions cut 6 bases from V and 6 bases from J, with 11 bases between. The chain's CDR3 is CASSATTAGELFF. CDR3 bases: TGTGCCAGCAGCGCGACTACGGCCGGGGAGCTGTTTTTT.

The chain is built from TRBV6-5 and TRBJ2-2; D unresolved. The CDR3 is 14 amino acids. Germline loops: CDR1 MNHEY, CDR2 SVGAGI. Trimming cost V 6 bases and J 1 base, with 9 bases left between them. CDR3: CASSQTRNTGELFF. The CDR3, as DNA: TGTGCCAGCAGCCAAACAAGGAACACCGGGGAGCTGTTTTTT.

The V call is TRBV9, the J call TRBJ1-1; a weak D match, TRBD1 (6 bases). In germline, CDR1 is SGDLS, CDR2 YYNGEE. V gave up 5 bases and J gave up 0 bases, with 11 bases separating them. There are 14 residues in the CDR3. CDR3 sequence reads: CASSTGQMNTEAFF. As DNA, the CDR3 is TGTGCCAGCAGTACCGGACAGATGAACACTGAAGCTTTCTTT.

The V call is TRBV6-5, the J call TRBJ2-1; 10 bases are a match to TRBD1. V lost 0 bases to trimming and J lost 6 bases; unmatched junction nucleotides: 2. The CDR3 contains 15 residues. CDR1 and CDR2 (germline): MNHEY, SVGAGI. The CDR3, as DNA: TGTGCCAGCAGTTACTCGGACAGGGGGAGCAATGAGCAGTTCTTC. Translation: CASSYSDRGSNEQFF.

This chain uses TRBV5-1 with TRBJ1-1; D gene ambiguous. The V gene lost 0 bases and the J gene lost 3 bases, with 9 bases spanning the gap. The germline V gene encodes CDR1 SGHRS and CDR2 YFSETQ. The CDR3 runs to 14 residues. The CDR3 DNA reads as TGCGCCAGCAGCTTGGTCGGGAAAGACACTGAAGCTTTCTTT. This codes for CASSLVGKDTEAFF.

The V call is TRBV18, the J call TRBJ1-1; 8 positions agree with TRBD1. Per germline, CDR1 KGHSH and CDR2 LQKENI. This CDR3 contains 16 residues. Trimming at V came to 6 bases and at J to 0 bases, leaving 9 bases not matched to a gene. As DNA, the CDR3 is TGTGCCAGCTCGGGGAACAGGGGGATTTTGAACACTGAAGCTTTCTTT. This codes for CASSGNRGILNTEAFF.

This sequence joins TRBV4-1 and TRBJ2-3, with D unresolved. This CDR3 is 16 amino acids long. The V end lost 0 bases, the J end lost 0 bases, and 10 bases lay between the germline ends. The germline CDR1 and CDR2 sequences are MGHRA and YSYEKL. The CDR3 spells CASSQDFSLSTDTQYF. DNA of the CDR3: TGCGCCAGCAGCCAAGATTTCTCACTGAGCACAGATACGCAGTATTTT.

The chain combines TRBV27 with TRBJ1-5; the match to TRBD1 covers 7 bases. This CDR3 has 17 amino acids. V lost 5 bases, J lost 3 bases, and 13 bases stayed unmatched. Germline CDR1 and CDR2: MNHEY and SMNVEV (reference sequence). The CDR3 is CASSPRDSFYNNQPQHF. The CDR3 bases are TGTGCCAGCAGTCCTAGGGACAGTTTTTACAACAATCAGCCCCAGCATTTT.

CDR3 sequence (DNA): TGCGCCAGCAGCTGGTCACAGACGAACACCGGGGAGCTGTTTTTT. Its protein is CASSWSQTNTGELFF. The gene calls are TRBV5-1 and TRBJ2-2, with D unresolved. The CDR3 sequence is 15 residues long. The V gene's germline CDR1 is SGHRS and CDR2 YFSETQ. V lost 3 bases to trimming and J lost 0 bases, with 9 bases between them.